These 30 T cell receptor beta chains originate from one sample sequenced in a study of T cell repertoires in cytomegalovirus infection. TCRdb recomputed calls from the reads with MiXCR, one row per CDR3 protein. This table holds some 310,000 distinct CDR3 sequences, 20% to 25% found once. Antigen specificity for these receptors is unknown. The specimen was cultured PBMCs, collected from culture after CMV antigen stimulation. Receptor source: a human donor in good health (CMV status not recorded). Some clones in this sample may be carry-over from other donors' samples.

The chain uses TRBV6-6 and TRBJ2-5; 7 bases align to TRBD2. The length of the CDR3 is 13 residues. In germline, CDR1 is MNHNY, CDR2 SVGAGI (reference sequence). The junction had 4 bases not matched to a gene; V was cut back by 5 bases and J by 4 bases. CDR3 DNA: TGTGCCAGCAGTCGAGCGGGATCAGAGACCCAGTACTTC. It codes for CASSRAGSETQYF.

This chain uses TRBV2 with TRBJ2-2; D perhaps matches TRBD2 (6 bases). Deletions cut 4 bases from V and 0 bases from J, with 9 bases between. Germline V gene data show CDR1 as SNHLY and CDR2 as FYNNEI. This CDR3 spans 15 amino acids. DNA for the CDR3: TGTGCCAGCAGTGTCGAGCGGGCGAACACCGGGGAGCTGTTTTTT. Residues: CASSVERANTGELFF. Full variable domain (rest looked up from reference TRBV2 and TRBJ2-2): EPEVTQTPSHQVTQMGQEVILRCVPISNHLYFYWYRQILGQKVEFLVSFYNNEISEKSEIFDDQFSVERPDGSNFTLKIRSTKLEDSAMYFCASSVERANTGELFFGEGSRLTVL.

The V and J genes are TRBV30 and TRBJ1-5; 8 bases fit TRBD1. Germline V gene sequence: CDR1 GTSNPN, CDR2 SVGIG (reference sequence). CDR3 size: 15 residues. J gave up 1 base and V 1 base, and 3 bases lay outside the gene matches. Here the CDR3 reads CAWSGAGGSNQPQHF. CDR3 DNA: TGTGCCTGGAGTGGGGCAGGGGGCAGCAATCAGCCCCAGCATTTT.

The rearrangement links TRBV7-2 to TRBJ2-3; no clear D gene. V gave up 5 bases and J gave up 5 bases, with 8 bases separating them. The CDR3 is made up of 12 amino acids. CDR1 and CDR2 from the germline V gene are SGHTA and FQGNSA. For the CDR3, the DNA is TGTGCCAGCAGCCAAGACGGAGATACGCAGTATTTT. Its translation is CASSQDGDTQYF.

This clonotype showed up just a few times. The chain is built from TRBV19 and TRBJ1-2; 8 nucleotides match TRBD1. The V gene's germline CDR1 is LNHDA and CDR2 SQIVND (reference sequence). The CDR3 sequence is 14 residues long. V was pared by 4 bases and J by 12 bases, with 13 bases of the junction left unmatched. Here the CDR3 reads CASSSYRGFLRNTF. For the CDR3, the DNA is TGTGCCAGTAGTAGCTACAGGGGGTTCCTCAGGAACACCTTC.

The genes are TRBV28 and TRBJ2-7, with no clear D. The CDR3 contains 11 residues. Germline V gives CDR1 MDHEN, CDR2 SYDVKM. The V end was cut by 4 bases, the J end by 3 bases, with 4 bases between. The CDR3, as DNA: TGTGCCAGCAGTTGGATCTACGAGCAGTACTTC. It yields the protein CASSWIYEQYF.

The chain employs TRBV6-5 and TRBJ1-3; D ambiguous. V was cut by 0 bases and J by 1 base, with 19 bases left in between. Germline V gene lookup returns CDR1 MNHEY and CDR2 SVGAGI. The CDR3 runs to 19 residues. This chain's CDR3 is CASSYSRSRRAPSGNTIYF. The CDR3 nucleotides read TGTGCCAGCAGTTACTCGAGGAGTCGACGGGCCCCTTCTGGAAACACCATATATTTT.

This clonotype came up a few times. Possible read error: a much larger clone is one base away. The gene calls are TRBV7-2 and TRBJ2-1, with D unresolved. Between the trimmed V and J ends, which lost 0 bases and 11 bases, there was a span of 11 bases. The CDR3 loop spans 13 amino acids. Germline CDR1 is SGHTA and CDR2 is FQGNSA. The CDR3 sequence: CASSLAAFHQQFF. The CDR3 coding sequence is TGTGCCAGCAGCTTAGCGGCTTTTCATCAGCAGTTCTTC.

This clonotype showed up just a few times. The V call is TRBV19, the J call TRBJ2-1; 12 nucleotides align to TRBD2. The CDR3 is 19 residues long. V was clipped by 5 bases and J by 0 bases; unmatched bases: 11. The V gene's germline CDR1 is LNHDA and CDR2 SQIVND (reference sequence). CDR3 sequence: CASSSPRGLAGLSYNEQFF. DNA for the CDR3: TGTGCCAGTAGTTCACCCCGGGGACTAGCGGGTCTCTCCTACAATGAGCAGTTCTTC. Variable domain in full (rest from reference TRBV19 and TRBJ2-1): DGGITQSPKYLFRKEGQNVTLSCEQNLNHDAMYWYRQDPGQGLRLIYYSQIVNDFQKGDIAEGYSVSREKKESFPLTVTSAQKNPTAFYLCASSSPRGLAGLSYNEQFFGPGTRLTVL.

The chain joins TRBV20-1 to TRBJ1-3, with D perhaps TRBD1 (6 bases). Deletions cut 3 bases from V and 4 bases from J, with 13 bases between. CDR3 size: 14 residues. The V gene's germline CDR1 is DFQATT and CDR2 SNEGSKA (reference sequence). CDR3 loop: CSARSGEKGNTIYF. The CDR3 DNA reads TGCAGTGCTAGGTCAGGGGAGAAGGGAAACACCATATATTTT.

This clonotype has a count of ten or more. CDR3 amino acids: CASSYRSRGQGYGETQYF. As DNA, the CDR3 is TGTGCCAGCAGTTATAGGTCTCGGGGACAGGGATACGGGGAGACCCAGTACTTC. The chain carries TRBV6-2 or TRBV6-3 and TRBJ2-5, with 9 nucleotides matching TRBD1. V dropped 3 bases and J dropped 5; count of bases not matched to a gene: 16. Germline V gene data show CDR1 as MNHEY and CDR2 as SVGEGT. This CDR3 has 18 residues.

The table lists this clonotype with a few counts. The V gene is TRBV6-6, the J gene TRBJ2-7, with TRBD2 identical over 11 bases. CDR1 is MNHNY, CDR2 SVGAGI, per germline (reference sequence). This CDR3 has 14 residues. V lost 2 bases, J lost 6 bases, and 3 bases stayed unmatched. The CDR3 nucleotides are TGTGCCAGCAGTTACACTAGCGGGAGACGCGAGCAGTACGTC. Translation gives CASSYTSGRREQYV.

The J gene is TRBJ1-2, the V gene TRBV4-1, with D uncertain. The CDR3 totals 13 residues. The germline V gene has CDR1 MGHRA and CDR2 YSYEKL. V was pared by 0 bases and J by 4 bases, with 6 bases between. The CDR3 coding sequence is TGCGCCAGCAGCCAAGAAGGCAGCTATGGCTACACCTTC. It translates to CASSQEGSYGYTF.

This clonotype was seen at least ten times. The chain combines TRBV7-2 with TRBJ1-2; D uncertain. The CDR3 sequence is 13 residues long. The ends were cut back, 5 bases at V and 3 bases at J, with 10 bases in the middle. Germline V gives CDR1 SGHTA, CDR2 FQGNSA. The chain's CDR3 is CASSRTWDYGYTF. CDR3 coding DNA: TGTGCCAGCAGCCGGACGTGGGACTATGGCTACACCTTC.

This clonotype showed up many times. CDR3 nucleotides: TGTGCCAGCAGCTCTCAGCCGAACACTGAAGCTTTCTTT. Its translation is CASSSQPNTEAFF. The chain uses TRBV7-2 and TRBJ1-1; D ambiguous. The CDR3 has 13 amino acids. The V end was cut by 4 bases, the J end by 1 base, with 7 bases between. Germline V gives CDR1 SGHTA, CDR2 FQGNSA.

This clonotype came up a few times. The genes are TRBV7-8 and TRBJ2-1; 9 bases are shared with TRBD2. Trimming took 4 bases from V and 5 from J; bases not matched to a gene: 12. In germline, CDR1 is SGHVS, CDR2 FQNEAQ. CDR3 length equals 17 residues. CDR3 protein: CASSSPPGTSRNNEQFF. CDR3 in DNA: TGTGCCAGCAGCTCACCCCCCGGGACTAGCAGAAACAATGAGCAGTTCTTC.

This clonotype was detected ten times or more. This chain joins TRBV6-2 or TRBV6-3 and TRBJ2-2, with 10 bases fitting TRBD2. V gave up 7 bases and J gave up 6 bases; unmatched junction bases: 8. CDR3 length: 15 amino acids. Germline CDR1 reads MNHEY; CDR2 reads SVGEGT. This chain's CDR3 is CASTLLAGEAGELFF. The CDR3 nucleotides read TGTGCCAGCACCCTCCTAGCGGGAGAAGCCGGGGAGCTGTTTTTT.

The chain carries TRBV7-9 and TRBJ2-3; D remains unclear. The CDR3 sequence is 15 residues long. With 5 bases removed from V and 1 base from J, the gap between germline ends came to 13 bases. CDR1 is SEHNR and CDR2 is FQNEAQ in the germline V gene (reference sequence). The CDR3 DNA sequence: TGTGCCAGCAGCCCGCCAGTTCCTCGCACAGATACGCAGTATTTT. Its translation: CASSPPVPRTDTQYF.

The chain recombines TRBV20-1 with TRBJ2-2; TRBD2 matches at 13 bases. The CDR3 runs to 17 residues. Trimming took 2 bases from V and 4 from J; bases not matched to a gene: 7. Germline V gives CDR1 DFQATT, CDR2 SNEGSKA (reference sequence). The CDR3 here is CSARLELAGGFTGELFF. The CDR3 DNA sequence: TGCAGTGCTAGATTAGAACTAGCGGGAGGGTTCACCGGGGAGCTGTTTTTT.

Ten or more counts support this clonotype. This chain connects TRBV12-3 or TRBV12-4 to TRBJ2-5, with TRBD1 matching over 10 bases. The V gene end was trimmed by 6 bases and the J gene end by 5 bases; junction bases not matched to a gene: 6. The CDR3 length is 14 residues. CDR3 in DNA: TGTGCCAGCAGAAGACAGGGGGCGGGGGAGACCCAGTACTTC. It codes for CASRRQGAGETQYF.

A note on this clonotype: The junction differs from germline at one of its ends, possibly a read error. The chain is built from TRBV6-2 or TRBV6-3 and TRBJ2-1, with D perhaps matching TRBD1 (6 bases). There are 11 residues in the CDR3. Per the germline V gene, CDR1 is MNHEY and CDR2 is SVGEGT. The CDR3 nucleotides are TGTGCCAGCAGCCAGGGACAAAAGGGGATCTTC. Translating it yields CASSQGQKGIF.

The chain couples TRBV12-3 or TRBV12-4 to TRBJ2-3, with D possibly matching TRBD2 (6 bases). The CDR3 is 14 amino acids. Trimming took off 7 bases at V and 8 bases at J, with 19 bases between the two ends. DNA for the CDR3: TGTGCCAGCACCATCGGGGGAGGCCCGGGTACGCAGTATTTT. Translated, it gives CASTIGGGPGTQYF.

This chain connects TRBV29-1 to TRBJ2-3; 8 bases agree with TRBD2. The CDR3 length is 12 residues. V dropped 3 bases and J dropped 6; count of bases not matched to a gene: 2. Looked up from germline, CDR1 is SQVTM and CDR2 is ANQGSEA. The CDR3 coding sequence is TGCAGCGTTGAGCCGGGAGGGGATACGCAGTATTTT. Protein product: CSVEPGGDTQYF.

The chain links TRBV27 to TRBJ1-2, with a weak D call TRBD1 (5 bases). Per the germline V gene, CDR1 is MNHEY and CDR2 is SMNVEV (reference sequence). The CDR3 is 15 amino acids. V was cut by 2 bases and J by 7 bases, with 17 bases left in between. The CDR3 DNA follows: TGTGCCAGCAGTTTAACCGGGACCTACGCGAGTGGCTACACCTTC. Its translation is CASSLTGTYASGYTF.

This clonotype was detected ten times or more. CDR3 bases: TGTGCCAGCAGCTCATCCGGGACTCTACGCAATGAGCAGTTCTTC. This codes for CASSSSGTLRNEQFF. The gene calls are TRBV7-2 and TRBJ2-1, with D possibly TRBD2 on 6 matching bases. Trimming shortened V by 4 bases and J by 6 bases, and 16 bases separated the two germline ends. This CDR3 has 15 amino acids. Germline CDR1 reads SGHTA; CDR2 reads FQGNSA.

The rearrangement links TRBV5-4 to TRBJ2-1, with 7 bases identical to TRBD2. The CDR3 runs 13 residues. The germline gives CDR1 SGHNT, CDR2 YYREEE (reference sequence). V shed 2 bases and J 6 bases; nucleotides not matched to a gene: 2. The CDR3 sequence: CASSFGGSNEQFF. Written as DNA, the CDR3 is TGTGCCAGCAGCTTCGGGGGGTCCAATGAGCAGTTCTTC.

This clonotype was observed many times. The chain is built from TRBV4-2 and TRBJ2-7; 12 nucleotides match TRBD2. Per the germline V gene, CDR1 is LGHNA and CDR2 is YNFKEQ. The junction had 1 base not matched to a gene; V was cut back by 2 bases and J by 2 bases. The CDR3 spans 15 residues. The CDR3 DNA follows: TGTGCCAGCAGCCAACTAGCGGGAGGGCCCTACGAGCAGTACTTC. It translates to CASSQLAGGPYEQYF.

This clonotype was recorded many times. V and J are TRBV7-2 and TRBJ2-2; a possible D gene is TRBD2 (6 bases). V was pared by 8 bases and J by 7 bases, with 17 bases between. Germline V gene data show CDR1 as SGHTA and CDR2 as FQGNSA. CDR3 length: 14 residues. The DNA of the CDR3 is TGTGCCAGCGCGCCGGGGGTACCCTACGGGGAGCTGTTTTTT. This translates into CASAPGVPYGELFF.

This clonotype was seen a few times. The rearrangement links TRBV28 to TRBJ2-1; tentative D call: TRBD1 (5 bases). Germline V gene lookup returns CDR1 MDHEN and CDR2 SYDVKM. Trimming pared 6 bases from V and 4 bases from J, leaving 13 bases between. This CDR3 comprises 14 residues. CDR3 amino acids: CASRPQGEYNEQFF. The CDR3 DNA is TGTGCCAGCAGGCCCCAAGGGGAATACAATGAGCAGTTCTTC.

This clonotype showed up many times. This chain links TRBV7-2 with TRBJ2-1; D unclear. Trimming shortened V by 1 base and J by 5 bases, and 9 bases separated the two germline ends. Germline values: CDR1 SGHTA, CDR2 FQGNSA. The CDR3 runs 14 residues. DNA of the CDR3: TGTGCCAGCAGCTTAGACCAGGCTCACAATGAGCAGTTCTTC. Translated: CASSLDQAHNEQFF.